Each of the 27 T cell receptor beta chains below was sequenced from the same sample in a study of T cell responses to AZD1222 COVID-19 vaccine. Generated by immunoSEQ multiplex PCR, the TCRdb table keeps only in-frame clones and is missing some. The sample includes approximately 140,000 clones, around nine tenths of them seen just once. This sample comprised peripheral blood, obtained on day 0 of AZD1222 vaccination. These receptors were collected from an adult in good health.

The chain uses TRBV5-6 and TRBJ1-2; D is possibly TRBD1 (5 bases). The CDR3 covers 12 residues. With 5 bases removed from V and 8 bases from J, the gap between germline ends came to 13 bases. Germline V gene lookup returns CDR1 SGHDT and CDR2 YYEEEE. The CDR3 loop reads CASRGGARGYTF. In DNA, the CDR3 is TGTGCCAGCAGGGGCGGGGCAAGAGGCTACACCTTC. Drawing the rest from reference TRBV5-6 and TRBJ1-2, the complete variable domain is DAGVTQSPTHLIKTRGQQVTLRCSPKSGHDTVSWYQQALGQGPQFIFQYYEEEERQRGNFPDRFSGHQFPNYSSELNVNALLLGDSALYLCASRGGARGYTFGSGTRLTVV.

This chain uses TRBV4-3 with TRBJ1-6; maybe TRBD1 (5 bases). From germline, CDR1 is LGHNA and CDR2 YSLEER. This CDR3 has 15 amino acids. V lost 0 bases and J 5 bases, leaving 8 bases between the germline ends. The DNA of the CDR3 is TGCGCCAGCAGCCAAGACCGAGGGGATAATTCACCCCTCCACTTT. It specifies CASSQDRGDNSPLHF.

The gene calls are TRBV19 and TRBJ2-3, with D perhaps TRBD2 (5 bases). Germline-derived CDR1 and CDR2 are LNHDA and SQIVND (reference sequence). This CDR3 is 16 amino acids long. The V end lost 6 bases, the J end lost 0 bases, and 16 bases lay between the germline ends. The CDR3 DNA reads as TGTGCCAGTAGATCGGGTGGACTCCTTAGCACAGATACGCAGTATTTT. It specifies CASRSGGLLSTDTQYF.

The chain recombines TRBV6-2 or TRBV6-3 with TRBJ2-1; 11 bases are a match to TRBD2. This CDR3 is built from 18 residues. V was pared by 0 bases and J by 5 bases, with 9 bases of the junction left unmatched. Germline V gives CDR1 MNHEY, CDR2 SVGEGT. The CDR3 loop reads CASSYSGTSGPQDNEQFF. CDR3 nucleotide sequence: TGTGCCAGCAGTTACTCCGGGACTAGCGGTCCCCAGGACAATGAGCAGTTCTTC.

This clone was detected only once. This rearrangement joins TRBV6-1 to TRBJ2-7; no clear D. V dropped 2 bases and J dropped 2 bases, with 7 bases sitting between them. There are 13 residues in the CDR3. CDR1 MNHNS and CDR2 SASEGT come from the germline V gene. Here the CDR3 reads CASSEMAPYEQYF. The CDR3, as DNA: TGTGCCAGCAGTGAAATGGCCCCCTACGAGCAGTACTTC.

The chain is built from TRBV7-2 and TRBJ2-5; D gene ambiguous. CDR1 SGHTA and CDR2 FQGNSA come from the germline V gene. The V end was cut by 2 bases, the J end by 4 bases, with 5 bases between. CDR3 length equals 12 residues. CDR3 sequence (DNA): TGTGCCAGCAGCTTAAGTGGAGAGACCCAGTACTTC. Translated, it gives CASSLSGETQYF. Variable domain in full (rest from reference TRBV7-2 and TRBJ2-5): GAGVSQSPSNKVTEKGKDVELRCDPISGHTALYWYRQSLGQGLEFLIYFQGNSAPDKSGLPSDRFSAERTGGSVSTLTIQRTQQEDSAVYLCASSLSGETQYFGPGTRLLVL.

V usage is TRBV19 and J usage is TRBJ2-4; D is perhaps TRBD1 or TRBD2 (6 bases each). Germline loops: CDR1 LNHDA, CDR2 SQIVND (reference sequence). V dropped 10 bases and J dropped 0 bases, with 16 bases sitting between them. CDR3 size: 15 residues. CDR3 in amino acids: CATGGVLLAKNIQYF. The DNA for the CDR3 is TGTGCCACCGGGGGCGTCCTACTAGCCAAAAACATTCAGTACTTC.

The rearrangement links TRBV4-3 to TRBJ1-2; tentative D call: TRBD1 (6 bases). This CDR3 is built from 15 residues. Trimming pared 0 bases from V and 3 bases from J, leaving 11 bases between. Per the germline V gene, CDR1 is LGHNA and CDR2 is YSLEER. CDR3 loop: CASSQDSQGHYGYTF. CDR3 sequence (DNA): TGCGCCAGCAGCCAAGATTCCCAGGGGCACTATGGCTACACCTTC.

The chain combines TRBV5-4 with TRBJ2-4, with 9 bases lining up with TRBD2. Germline V gene sequence: CDR1 SGHNT, CDR2 YYREEE (reference sequence). The CDR3 length is 15 residues. With 0 bases clipped from V and 7 bases from J, the junction kept 5 bases outside the gene matches. Here the CDR3 DNA reads TGTGCCAGCAGCTTGGCTAGCGGGACTGTGAACATTCAGTACTTC. Translated, it gives CASSLASGTVNIQYF.

The chain couples TRBV30 to TRBJ1-4; 10 nucleotides match TRBD1. J gave up 3 bases and V 6 bases, and 1 base lay outside the gene matches. CDR3 length: 13 residues. Looked up from germline, CDR1 is GTSNPN and CDR2 is SVGIG (reference sequence). CDR3: CACGQGANEKLFF. The CDR3 DNA reads TGTGCCTGCGGACAGGGGGCTAATGAAAAACTGTTTTTT.

V usage is TRBV3-1 (or the pseudogene TRBV3-2) and J usage is TRBJ1-1; the D gene is possibly TRBD1 (6 bases). The CDR3 contains 13 residues. Germline V gene data show CDR1 as LGHDT and CDR2 as YNNKEL (reference sequence). Trimming took off 5 bases at V and 5 bases at J, with 12 bases between the two ends. CDR3 coding DNA: TGTGCCAGCAGCGCAACCAGGGGTACTGAAGCTTTCTTT. As protein: CASSATRGTEAFF.

This clone appeared a few times. This chain links TRBV12-3 or TRBV12-4 with TRBJ2-2; the D is unclear. The CDR3 contains 12 residues. The V and J ends lost 5 bases and 3 bases respectively, with 4 bases between them. CDR3 amino acids: CASSPHTGELFF. CDR3 nucleotide sequence: TGTGCCAGCAGTCCCCACACCGGGGAGCTGTTTTTT.

The J gene is TRBJ1-1, the V gene TRBV7-9; D may be TRBD1 (6 bases). V was clipped by 5 bases and J by 4 bases, with 17 bases between them. The V gene's germline CDR1 is SEHNR and CDR2 FQNEAQ (reference sequence). The CDR3 has 15 residues. CDR3 nucleotide sequence: TGTGCCAGCAGCAGGAGAAAGGGAGGGGGCACTGAAGCTTTCTTT. Protein sequence: CASSRRKGGGTEAFF.

The table lists this clone with a count of one. The chain employs TRBV13 and TRBJ2-7; 11 bases are a match to TRBD1. Losses at the gene ends were 1 base for V and 0 bases for J; bases not matched to a gene: 8. CDR1 PRHDT and CDR2 FYEKMQ come from the germline V gene (reference sequence). The CDR3 sequence is 18 residues long. Here the CDR3 reads CASSLEDRGLQSSYEQYF. The CDR3 DNA reads as TGTGCCAGCAGCTTAGAGGACAGGGGGCTTCAAAGCTCCTACGAGCAGTACTTC.

V usage is TRBV6-2 or TRBV6-3 and J usage is TRBJ1-5; unclear D gene. Germline V lookup: CDR1 MNHEY, CDR2 SVGEGT. This CDR3 comprises 18 residues. The ends were cut back, 6 bases at V and 5 bases at J, with 26 bases in the middle. In DNA, the CDR3 is TGTGCCAGCAGCCTGACGGTTGGGTTTGGGGTCGGGCATCAGCCCCAGCATTTT. This encodes CASSLTVGFGVGHQPQHF.

The sample holds a few counts of this clone. The J gene is TRBJ2-7, the V gene TRBV27; D is ambiguous. V gave up 5 bases and J gave up 3 bases, with 14 bases separating them. Germline values: CDR1 MNHEY, CDR2 SMNVEV (reference sequence). The CDR3 contains 14 residues. The CDR3 DNA is TGTGCCAGCAGTGAATTGGGCCGTCGCTACGAGCAGTACTTC. Its protein product is CASSELGRRYEQYF.

This rearrangement joins TRBV5-6 to TRBJ1-2; D unclear. Germline V CDR1 and CDR2: SGHDT, YYEEEE. The CDR3 consists of 13 residues. The ends were cut back, 0 bases at V and 11 bases at J, with 14 bases in the middle. CDR3 sequence (DNA): TGTGCCAGCAGCTTGGCCGGACCCAGTGCATACACCTTC. It is translated as CASSLAGPSAYTF.

This chain joins TRBV11-2 and TRBJ2-4; 9 bases are shared with TRBD2. J lost 0 bases, V lost 6 bases, and 3 bases had no gene match. In germline, CDR1 is SGHAT, CDR2 FQNNGV. This CDR3 comprises 15 residues. The CDR3: CASRLAGLAKNIQYF. The CDR3 bases are TGTGCCAGCAGACTAGCGGGCCTAGCCAAAAACATTCAGTACTTC.

The gene calls are TRBV19 and TRBJ1-1; 7 bases are shared with TRBD1. J lost 1 base, V lost 6 bases, and 8 bases had no gene match. The V gene's germline CDR1 is LNHDA and CDR2 SQIVND (reference sequence). CDR3 length: 15 residues. The CDR3 coding sequence is TGTGCCAGTAGCTCTTTTAGGACAGGGAACACTGAAGCTTTCTTT. This sequence encodes CASSSFRTGNTEAFF.

This chain connects TRBV6-4 to TRBJ1-6, with TRBD1 identical over 8 bases. Germline V gives CDR1 MRHNA, CDR2 SNTAGT. CDR3 size: 13 residues. Trimming at V came to 10 bases and at J to 8 bases, leaving 7 bases not matched to a gene. The CDR3 protein is CATIDRGDSPLHF. The CDR3 coding sequence is TGTGCCACCATCGACAGGGGTGATTCACCCCTCCACTTT.

V gene TRBV6-2 or TRBV6-3 combines with J gene TRBJ2-2, with no clear D. Germline V gives CDR1 MNHEY, CDR2 SVGEGT. Trimming shortened V by 3 bases and J by 3 bases, and 8 bases separated the two germline ends. CDR3 size: 14 residues. CDR3 region: CASSYSDDTGELFF. DNA for the CDR3: TGTGCCAGCAGTTATAGTGACGACACCGGGGAGCTGTTTTTT.

V and J are TRBV9 and TRBJ2-5; possibly TRBD1 for D (6 bases). The CDR3 runs to 14 residues. The ends were cut back, 6 bases at V and 0 bases at J, with 12 bases in the middle. Germline V CDR1 and CDR2: SGDLS, YYNGEE. Here the CDR3 DNA reads TGTGCCAGCACCAGGGGACCGTACCAAGAGACCCAGTACTTC. This sequence encodes CASTRGPYQETQYF.

This rearrangement joins TRBV19 to TRBJ2-1, with 9 bases aligning to TRBD1. The CDR3 has 15 residues. CDR1 is LNHDA, CDR2 SQIVND, per germline (reference sequence). Unmatched junction bases numbered 11, after V lost 6 bases and J lost 8 bases. This chain's CDR3 is CASRGNRGRKDEQFF. The CDR3 bases are TGTGCCAGTAGGGGGAACAGGGGGCGCAAAGATGAGCAGTTCTTC.

This clone is a singleton in its sample. DNA for the CDR3: TGTGCCAGCAGTGCAAGGACTAGCGGGAACTACGAGCAGTACTTC. It codes for CASSARTSGNYEQYF. The chain employs TRBV27 and TRBJ2-7; TRBD2 matches at 12 bases. The CDR3 extends over 15 amino acids. Germline assignment: CDR1 MNHEY and CDR2 SMNVEV (reference sequence). Losses at the gene ends were 5 bases for V and 3 bases for J; bases not matched to a gene: 5.

This clone has a single count. This rearrangement joins TRBV6-2 or TRBV6-3 to TRBJ2-7; 7 bases map to TRBD2. The length of the CDR3 is 15 residues. From germline, CDR1 is MNHEY and CDR2 SVGEGT. V shed 3 bases and J 2 bases; nucleotides not matched to a gene: 7. The CDR3 DNA is TGTGCCAGCAGTTATGGGTCTAGCGGAGCCTACGAGCAGTACTTC. Its protein is CASSYGSSGAYEQYF.

The CDR3 DNA sequence: TGCGCCAGCAGCTTGGGTTTCTTAGGTGACAGGGCCTACGAGCAGTACTTC. Protein: CASSLGFLGDRAYEQYF. The V call is TRBV5-1, the J call TRBJ2-7; TRBD1 matches at 7 bases. The V gene's germline CDR1 is SGHRS and CDR2 YFSETQ. CDR3 length: 17 residues. Losses at the gene ends were 0 bases for V and 2 bases for J; bases not matched to a gene: 11.

This chain joins TRBV18 and TRBJ2-5, with unresolved D. The V end lost 3 bases, the J end lost 3 bases, and 5 bases lay between the germline ends. Per the germline V gene, CDR1 is KGHSH and CDR2 is LQKENI. The CDR3 has 12 residues. The CDR3 coding sequence is TGTGCCAGCTCACCCGGTAAAGAGACCCAGTACTTC. It codes for CASSPGKETQYF.